This TCR beta chain was retrieved from a study of spatial heterogeneity in lung cancer. This CDR3 has 13 residues. V was cut by 6 bases and J by 1 base, with 9 bases left in between. TCRdb itself ran the 5' RACE reads through MiXCR, one entry per CDR3 protein. The table shows tens of thousands of distinct CDR3 sequences, with 5.2% occurring only once. Sample time point: sample taken at primary tumor resection. Material for sequencing was whole RNA from tumor, nontumor lung or frozen PBMC, left unsorted. This receptor was taken from a female donor with early-stage non-small cell lung cancer. V is TRBV12-3 or TRBV12-4 and J is TRBJ1-1; D call uncertain. The sequenced sample was PBMCs, obtained at surgery. In DNA form, the CDR3 reads TGTGCCAGCAGCTTACAAAGGAACACTGAAGCTTTCTTT. Translation gives CASSLQRNTEAFF.